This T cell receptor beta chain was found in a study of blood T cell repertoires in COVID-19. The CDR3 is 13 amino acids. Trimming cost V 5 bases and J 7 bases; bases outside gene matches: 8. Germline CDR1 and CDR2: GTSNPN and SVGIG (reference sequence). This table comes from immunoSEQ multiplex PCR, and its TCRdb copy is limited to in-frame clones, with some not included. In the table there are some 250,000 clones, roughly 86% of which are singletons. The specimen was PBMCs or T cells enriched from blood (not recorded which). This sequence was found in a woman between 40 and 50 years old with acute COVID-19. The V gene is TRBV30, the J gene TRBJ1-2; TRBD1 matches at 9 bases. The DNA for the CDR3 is TGTGCCTGGGCCTTACAGGGGGCTCTTGGCTACACCTTC. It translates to CAWALQGALGYTF.